This section outlines one T cell receptor (beta chain) sequence together with its context. A Seattle source enrolled patients during active infection and followed them longitudinally. This sample stems from a study of blood T cell repertoires in COVID-19. Study context: COVID-19 samples, acute and convalescent, were from the United States, Italy and Spain. Sources were T cells, B-cell-depleted T cells, or PBMCs; the material itself was cDNA or gDNA.

Per the original data handling: Amplification with reference gene primers provided the estimates of nucleated cell counts. Assay: immunoSEQ multiplex PCR; the TCRdb copy retains only in-frame clones and omits some. V and J calls and clone size are copied from that table; D and trimming were computed from the DNA. The sample yields fewer than 350,000 clones, around 90% seen once. V gave up 6 bases and J gave up 4 bases, with 13 bases separating them. The CDR3 is made up of 13 amino acids. Germline V gives CDR1 ENHRY, CDR2 SYGVKD. This chain links TRBV10-3 with TRBJ2-7; no firm D call. The sequence was collected from a woman in her 30s with COVID-19, enrolled during active disease. Sequences were obtained from peripheral blood. The CDR3: CAIRTPPEYEQYF. Here the CDR3 DNA reads TGTGCCATCAGGACTCCCCCCGAATACGAGCAGTACTTC.